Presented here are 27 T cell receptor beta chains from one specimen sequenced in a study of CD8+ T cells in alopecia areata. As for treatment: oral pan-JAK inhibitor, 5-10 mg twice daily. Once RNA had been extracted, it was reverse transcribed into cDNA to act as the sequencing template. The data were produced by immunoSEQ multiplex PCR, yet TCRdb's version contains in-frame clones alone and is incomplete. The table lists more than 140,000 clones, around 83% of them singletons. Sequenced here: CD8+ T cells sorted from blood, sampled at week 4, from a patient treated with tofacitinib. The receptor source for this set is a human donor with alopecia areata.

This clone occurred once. DNA of the CDR3: TGTGCCAGCAGTCGGGACAGTTCTTACAATGAGCAGTTCTTC. This codes for CASSRDSSYNEQFF. The J gene is TRBJ2-1, the V gene TRBV28, with 7 bases that match TRBD1. V shed 5 bases, J shed 4 bases, and the junction held 5 bases outside the gene matches. Per the germline V gene, CDR1 is MDHEN and CDR2 is SYDVKM. The CDR3 length is 14 residues.

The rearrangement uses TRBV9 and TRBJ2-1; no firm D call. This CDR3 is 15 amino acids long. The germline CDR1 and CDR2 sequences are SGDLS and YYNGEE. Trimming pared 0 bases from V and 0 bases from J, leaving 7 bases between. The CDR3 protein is CASSVALGSYNEQFF. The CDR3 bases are TGTGCCAGCAGCGTAGCACTGGGCTCCTACAATGAGCAGTTCTTC.

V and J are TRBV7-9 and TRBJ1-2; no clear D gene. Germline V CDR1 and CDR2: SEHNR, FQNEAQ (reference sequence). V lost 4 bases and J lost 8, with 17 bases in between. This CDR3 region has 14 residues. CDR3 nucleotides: TGTGCCAGCAGCTCCCCCCCAGAGTCCTACGGCTACACCTTC. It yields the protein CASSSPPESYGYTF.

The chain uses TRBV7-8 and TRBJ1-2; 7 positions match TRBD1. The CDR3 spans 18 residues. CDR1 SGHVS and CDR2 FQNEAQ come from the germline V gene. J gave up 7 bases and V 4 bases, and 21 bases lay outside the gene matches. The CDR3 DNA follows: TGTGCCAGCAGCTCCGCCCGACAGGGACTCCTTCTTGAGGGTGGCTACACCTTC. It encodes CASSSARQGLLLEGGYTF.

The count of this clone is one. The CDR3 DNA reads as TGTGCCAGCAGCTCCGGAGGGTCCTCAGAAAAACTGTTTTTT. Translating it yields CASSSGGSSEKLFF. The chain couples TRBV13 to TRBJ1-4, with no clear D. The germline V gene encodes CDR1 PRHDT and CDR2 FYEKMQ (reference sequence). With 4 bases removed from V and 8 bases from J, the gap between germline ends came to 14 bases. The CDR3 consists of 14 residues.

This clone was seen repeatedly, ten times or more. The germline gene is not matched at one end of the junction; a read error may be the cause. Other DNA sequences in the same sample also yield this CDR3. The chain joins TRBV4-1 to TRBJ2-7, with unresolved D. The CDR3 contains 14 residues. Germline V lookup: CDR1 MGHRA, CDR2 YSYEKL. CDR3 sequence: CASSQDPGPYEQYF. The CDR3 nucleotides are TGTGCCAGCAGCCAAGATCCCGGCCCCTACGAGCAGTACTTC.

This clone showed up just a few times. In nucleotides, the CDR3 is TGCAGCGTTGAAGATGGACAGGGTGGCGGCTACGAGCAGTACTTC. Its translation is CSVEDGQGGGYEQYF. J is TRBJ2-7 and V is TRBV29-1; 8 bases fit TRBD1. Germline V gene sequence: CDR1 SQVTM, CDR2 ANQGSEA. Trimming removed 0 bases from V and 3 bases from J; junction bases left unmatched: 7. This CDR3 has 15 residues.

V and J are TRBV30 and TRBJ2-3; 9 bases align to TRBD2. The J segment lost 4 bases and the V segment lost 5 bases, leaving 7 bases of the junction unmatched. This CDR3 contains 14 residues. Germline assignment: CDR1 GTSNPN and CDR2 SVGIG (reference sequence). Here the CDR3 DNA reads TGTGCCTGGGAACTAGCGGGCGGGCCAGATACGCAGTATTTT. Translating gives CAWELAGGPDTQYF.

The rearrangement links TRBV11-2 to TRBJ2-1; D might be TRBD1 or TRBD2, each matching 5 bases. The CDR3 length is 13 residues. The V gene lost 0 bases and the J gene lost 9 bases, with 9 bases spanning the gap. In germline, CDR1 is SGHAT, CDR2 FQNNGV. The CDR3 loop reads CASSLDWGSEQFF. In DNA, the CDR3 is TGTGCCAGCAGCTTAGATTGGGGGTCTGAGCAGTTCTTC. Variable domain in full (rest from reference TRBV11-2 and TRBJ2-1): EAGVAQSPRYKIIEKRQSVAFWCNPISGHATLYWYQQILGQGPKLLIQFQNNGVVDDSQLPKDRFSAERLKGVDSTLKIQPAKLEDSAVYLCASSLDWGSEQFFGPGTRLTVL.

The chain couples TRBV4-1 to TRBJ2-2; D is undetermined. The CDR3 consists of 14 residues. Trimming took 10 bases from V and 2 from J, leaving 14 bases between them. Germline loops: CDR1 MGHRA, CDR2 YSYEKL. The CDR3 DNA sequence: TGCGCCACCAATAGGCGTGTTAACACCGGGGAGCTGTTTTTT. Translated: CATNRRVNTGELFF.

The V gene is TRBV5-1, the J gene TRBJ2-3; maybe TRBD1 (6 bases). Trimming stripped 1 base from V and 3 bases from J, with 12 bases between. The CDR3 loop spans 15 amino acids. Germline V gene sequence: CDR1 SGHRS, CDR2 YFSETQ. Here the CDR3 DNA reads TGCGCCAGCAGCTTGAACGTGGGGGCTACAGATACGCAGTATTTT. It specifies CASSLNVGATDTQYF.

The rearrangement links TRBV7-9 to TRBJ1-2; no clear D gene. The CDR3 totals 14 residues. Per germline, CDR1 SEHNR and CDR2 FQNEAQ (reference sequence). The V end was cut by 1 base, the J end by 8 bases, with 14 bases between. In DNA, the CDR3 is TGTGCCAGCAGCTTAGGTTTTCATGCAAGAGGCTACACCTTC. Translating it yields CASSLGFHARGYTF.

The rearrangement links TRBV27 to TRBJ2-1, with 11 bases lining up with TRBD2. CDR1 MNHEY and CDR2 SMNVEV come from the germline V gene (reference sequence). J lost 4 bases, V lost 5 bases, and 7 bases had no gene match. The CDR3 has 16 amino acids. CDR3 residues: CASSGQGLAVYNEQFF. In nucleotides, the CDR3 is TGTGCCAGCAGTGGCCAGGGACTAGCGGTTTACAATGAGCAGTTCTTC.

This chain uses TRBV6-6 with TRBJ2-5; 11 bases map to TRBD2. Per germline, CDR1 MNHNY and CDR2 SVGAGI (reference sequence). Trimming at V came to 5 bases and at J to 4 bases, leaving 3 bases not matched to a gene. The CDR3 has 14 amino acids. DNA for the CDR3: TGTGCCAGCAGTATAGCGGGAGGGGCAGAGACCCAGTACTTC. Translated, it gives CASSIAGGAETQYF.

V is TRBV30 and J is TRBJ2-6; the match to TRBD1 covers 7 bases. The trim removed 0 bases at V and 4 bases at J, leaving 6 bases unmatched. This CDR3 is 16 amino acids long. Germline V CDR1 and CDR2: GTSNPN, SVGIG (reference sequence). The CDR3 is CAWSVPQGEGANVLTF. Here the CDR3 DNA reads TGTGCCTGGAGTGTACCCCAGGGGGAGGGGGCCAACGTCCTGACTTTC.

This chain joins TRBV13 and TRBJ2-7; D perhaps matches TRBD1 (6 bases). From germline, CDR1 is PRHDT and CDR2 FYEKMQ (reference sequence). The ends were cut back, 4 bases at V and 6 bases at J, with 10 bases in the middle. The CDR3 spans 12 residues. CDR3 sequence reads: CASSSQGSEQYF. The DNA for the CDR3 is TGTGCCAGCAGCTCCCAGGGGAGCGAGCAGTACTTC.

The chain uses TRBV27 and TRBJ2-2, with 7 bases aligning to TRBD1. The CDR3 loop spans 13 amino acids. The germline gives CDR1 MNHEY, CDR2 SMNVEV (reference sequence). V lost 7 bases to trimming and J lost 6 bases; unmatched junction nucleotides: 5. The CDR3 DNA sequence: TGTGCCAGCAACTCACAGGGGCCCGGGGAGCTGTTTTTT. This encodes CASNSQGPGELFF.

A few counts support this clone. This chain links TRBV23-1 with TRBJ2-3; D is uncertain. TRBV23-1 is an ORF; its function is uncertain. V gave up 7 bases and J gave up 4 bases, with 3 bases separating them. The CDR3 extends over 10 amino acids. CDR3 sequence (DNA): TGCGCCAGCAAATCAGATACGCAGTATTTT. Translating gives CASKSDTQYF.

The CDR3 spells CAWSTPDISYEQYF. Here the CDR3 DNA reads TGTGCCTGGAGTACCCCGGACATTTCCTACGAGCAGTACTTC. V and J are TRBV30 and TRBJ2-7, with D maybe TRBD1 (5 bases). The CDR3 runs 14 residues. V lost 2 bases to trimming and J lost 1 base, with 12 bases between them. CDR1 is GTSNPN, CDR2 SVGIG, per germline (reference sequence).

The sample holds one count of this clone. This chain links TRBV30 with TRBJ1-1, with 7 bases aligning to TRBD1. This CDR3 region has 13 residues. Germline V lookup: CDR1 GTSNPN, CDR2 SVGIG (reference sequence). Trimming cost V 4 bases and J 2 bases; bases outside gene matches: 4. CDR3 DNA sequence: TGTGCCTGGAAGGGGGACAGTAACACTGAAGCTTTCTTT. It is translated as CAWKGDSNTEAFF.

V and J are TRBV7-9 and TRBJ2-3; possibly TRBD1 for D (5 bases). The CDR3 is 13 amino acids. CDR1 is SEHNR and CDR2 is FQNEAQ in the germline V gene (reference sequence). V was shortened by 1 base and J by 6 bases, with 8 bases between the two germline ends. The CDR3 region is CASSLVSGDTQYF. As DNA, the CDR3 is TGTGCCAGCAGCTTAGTGTCAGGGGATACGCAGTATTTT.

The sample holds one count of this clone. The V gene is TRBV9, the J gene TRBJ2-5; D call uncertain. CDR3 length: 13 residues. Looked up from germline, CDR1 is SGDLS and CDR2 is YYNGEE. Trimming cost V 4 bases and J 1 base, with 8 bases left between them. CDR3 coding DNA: TGTGCCAGCAGCATGGCGGTCCAAGAGACCCAGTACTTC. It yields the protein CASSMAVQETQYF.

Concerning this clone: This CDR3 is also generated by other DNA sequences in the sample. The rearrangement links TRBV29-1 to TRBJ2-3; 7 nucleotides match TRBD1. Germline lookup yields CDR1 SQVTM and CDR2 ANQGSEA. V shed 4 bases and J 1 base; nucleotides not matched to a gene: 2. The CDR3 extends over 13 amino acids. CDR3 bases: TGCAGCGTTGTAGACAGGGGCACAGATACGCAGTATTTT. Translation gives CSVVDRGTDTQYF.

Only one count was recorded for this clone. The CDR3 DNA is TGTGCCAGCAGCACCTTAGACAGGGACACTGAAGCTTTCTTT. Translated, it gives CASSTLDRDTEAFF. The chain recombines TRBV7-9 with TRBJ1-1, with TRBD1 matching 7 bases. The CDR3 length is 14 residues. Looked up from germline, CDR1 is SEHNR and CDR2 is FQNEAQ (reference sequence). The V segment lost 5 bases and the J segment 3 bases; nucleotides outside the gene matches: 6.

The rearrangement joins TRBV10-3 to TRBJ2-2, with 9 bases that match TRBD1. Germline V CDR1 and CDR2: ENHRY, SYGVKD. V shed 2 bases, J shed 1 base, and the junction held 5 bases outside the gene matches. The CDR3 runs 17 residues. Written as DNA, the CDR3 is TGTGCCATCAGTGAGAGGGACAGGGTTTTGAACACCGGGGAGCTGTTTTTT. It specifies CAISERDRVLNTGELFF.

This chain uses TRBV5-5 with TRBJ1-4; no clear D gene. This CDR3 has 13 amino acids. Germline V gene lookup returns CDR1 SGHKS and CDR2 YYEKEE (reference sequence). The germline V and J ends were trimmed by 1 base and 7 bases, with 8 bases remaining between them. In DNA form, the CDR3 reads TGTGCCAGCAGCTTGACGGGAGGTGAAAAACTGTTTTTT. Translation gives CASSLTGGEKLFF.

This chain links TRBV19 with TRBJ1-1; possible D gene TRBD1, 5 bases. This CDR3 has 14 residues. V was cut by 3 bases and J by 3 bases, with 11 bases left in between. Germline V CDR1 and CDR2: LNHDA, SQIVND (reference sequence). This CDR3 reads CASSISGRDTEAFF. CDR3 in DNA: TGTGCCAGTAGTATTTCAGGGAGGGACACTGAAGCTTTCTTT.